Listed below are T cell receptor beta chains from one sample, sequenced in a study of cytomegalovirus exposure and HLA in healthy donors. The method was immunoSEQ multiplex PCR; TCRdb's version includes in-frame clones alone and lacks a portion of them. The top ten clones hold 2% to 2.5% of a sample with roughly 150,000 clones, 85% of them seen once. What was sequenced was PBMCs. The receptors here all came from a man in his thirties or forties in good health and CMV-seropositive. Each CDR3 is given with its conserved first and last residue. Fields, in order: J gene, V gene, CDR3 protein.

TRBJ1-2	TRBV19	CASDSNWDYTF
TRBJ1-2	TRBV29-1	CSVDPGTGGNGYTF
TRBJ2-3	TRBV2	CASTLAGSTDTQYF
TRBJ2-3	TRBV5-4	CASSRDRGRITDTQYF
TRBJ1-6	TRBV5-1	CASSIGTGGTGYNSPLHF
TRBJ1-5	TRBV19	CASRQGANQPQHF
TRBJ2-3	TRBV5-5	CASSLVGADTQYF
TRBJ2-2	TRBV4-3	CASSQGTGVTGELFF
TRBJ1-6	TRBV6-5	CASSYSLATYNSPLHF
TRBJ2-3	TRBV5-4	CASSLSRGGGGTDTQYF
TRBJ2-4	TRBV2	CASSEGIGGIQYF
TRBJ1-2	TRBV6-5	CASRTRTGGQDGYTF
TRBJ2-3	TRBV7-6	CASSQMPLAGRTDTQYF
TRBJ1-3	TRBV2	CASSPGGAWGNTIYF
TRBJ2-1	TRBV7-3	CASSSAGSYNEQFF
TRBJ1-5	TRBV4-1	CASSLYTGEGNQPQHF
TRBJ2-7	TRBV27	CASIGQGHYEQYF
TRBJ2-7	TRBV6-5	CASRGLAGSYEQYF
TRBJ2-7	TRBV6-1	CASSVRTYEQYF
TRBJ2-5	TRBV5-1	CASSFFSGGGETQYF
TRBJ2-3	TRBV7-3	CASSLMSSGGYTQYF
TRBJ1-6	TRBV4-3	CASSRGTSNSPLHF
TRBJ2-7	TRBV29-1	CSVKLAAYEQYF
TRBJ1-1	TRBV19	CASSSHGNTEAFF
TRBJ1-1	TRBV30	CAWSVGGFTEAFF
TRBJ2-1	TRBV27	CASSLVGAPSNEQFF
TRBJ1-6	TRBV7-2	CASIFTGQSSYNSPLHF
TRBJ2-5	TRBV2	CASSEYAETQYF
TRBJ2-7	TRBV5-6	CASSPFSSGPYEQYF
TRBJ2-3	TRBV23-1	CASSLLTPSGAAGGSPTDTQYF
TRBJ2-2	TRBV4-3	CASSQDRPGVRAGELFF
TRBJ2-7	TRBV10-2	CASSERTSGRSYEQYF
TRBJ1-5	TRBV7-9	CASSPSPRGNQPQHF
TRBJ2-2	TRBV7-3	CASSLGDRETGELFF
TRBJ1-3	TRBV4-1	CASSQAFGQGTKSGNTIYF
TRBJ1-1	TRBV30	CAWSEGQGPNTEAFF
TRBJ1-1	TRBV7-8	CASSLGYGSGYTEAFF
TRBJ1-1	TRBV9	CASSVAPESRFLNTEAFF
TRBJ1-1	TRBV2	CARTRDRNTEAFF
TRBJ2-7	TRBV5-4	CASSEGTGDNYEQYF
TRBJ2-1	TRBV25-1	CASSDGGGDEQFF
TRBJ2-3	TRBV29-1	CSVDWRQGAPSTDTQYF
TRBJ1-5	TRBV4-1	CASSHAPTGGRDQPQHF
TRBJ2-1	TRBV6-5	CASSSTSGDGLFF
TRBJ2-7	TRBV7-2	CASSFISYEQYF